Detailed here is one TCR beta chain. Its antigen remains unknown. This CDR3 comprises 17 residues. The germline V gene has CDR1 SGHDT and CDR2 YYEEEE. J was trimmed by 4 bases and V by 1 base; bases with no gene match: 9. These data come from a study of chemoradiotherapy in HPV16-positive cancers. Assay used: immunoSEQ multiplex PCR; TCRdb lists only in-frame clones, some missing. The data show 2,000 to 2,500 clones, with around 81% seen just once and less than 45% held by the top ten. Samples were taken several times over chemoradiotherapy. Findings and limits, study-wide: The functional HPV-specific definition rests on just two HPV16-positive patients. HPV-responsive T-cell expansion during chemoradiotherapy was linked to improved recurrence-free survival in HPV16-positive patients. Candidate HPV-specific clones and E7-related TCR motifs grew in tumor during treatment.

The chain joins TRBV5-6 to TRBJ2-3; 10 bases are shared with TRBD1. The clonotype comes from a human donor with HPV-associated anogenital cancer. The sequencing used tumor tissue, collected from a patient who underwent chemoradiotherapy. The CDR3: CASSLTQTGGGSDTQYF. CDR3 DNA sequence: TGTGCCAGCAGCTTGACCCAGACAGGGGGCGGTTCAGATACGCAGTATTTT. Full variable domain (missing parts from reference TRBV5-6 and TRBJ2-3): DAGVTQSPTHLIKTRGQQVTLRCSPKSGHDTVSWYQQALGQGPQFIFQYYEEEERQRGNFPDRFSGHQFPNYSSELNVNALLLGDSALYLCASSLTQTGGGSDTQYFGPGTRLTVL.